This entry concerns a single TCR beta chain. The antigen remains undetermined. Method: immunoSEQ multiplex PCR; TCRdb's copy keeps in-frame clones and lacks some. Of 2.5 million or so clones in the sample, over 85% were seen once. The entry originates in a study of shared clonotypes between healthy human individuals. General observations from the study: Clonotype sharing across donors was expected to vary with sequencing depth. In a handful of donors, around 4.8% of naive CD4 clonotypes appeared in common.

The V and J ends lost 1 base and 3 bases respectively, with 8 bases between them. The CDR3 length is 14 residues. Germline assignment: CDR1 SGHKS and CDR2 YYEKEE (reference sequence). The clonotype comes from a young man in good health. V gene TRBV5-5 combines with J gene TRBJ1-5, with no clear D. The sample taken for sequencing was naive CD4+ T cells sorted from blood. Subset noted: CD45RA+ positively selected. The CDR3 coding sequence is TGTGCCAGCAGCTTGTACCAGAACAATCAGCCCCAGCATTTT. It translates to CASSLYQNNQPQHF.